The rows below give T cell receptor beta chains drawn from one sample of a study of T cell responses to AZD1222 COVID-19 vaccine. Method: immunoSEQ multiplex PCR; TCRdb's copy keeps in-frame clones and lacks some. The top ten clones hold roughly 6.2% of a sample with roughly 120,000 clones, approximately 85% of them seen once. Specimen: peripheral blood, collected on day 0 of AZD1222 vaccination. Receptor source: an adult in good health. Each CDR3 is given with its conserved first and last residue. D genes are given only for firm matches. Size is stated for part of the rows, as once, few or many counts, or as a class when the clone is expanded.

cdr3_length,j_call,v_call,d_call,clone_size,cdr3_aa,cdr3_nt
17,TRBJ1-1,TRBV19,NA,many,CASSIPPSVRGRTEAFF,TGTGCCAGTAGTATACCCCCGTCGGTCAGGGGAAGGACTGAAGCTTTCTTT
15,TRBJ1-3,TRBV3-1/TRBV3-2,NA,NA,CASSQSPERGNTIYF,TGTGCCAGCAGCCAGTCCCCGGAGCGTGGAAACACCATATATTTT
13,TRBJ2-5,TRBV2,NA,NA,CASSEWGEETQYF,TGTGCCAGCAGTGAATGGGGGGAAGAGACCCAGTACTTC
14,TRBJ1-3,TRBV5-1,NA,NA,CASSRASSGNTIYF,TGCGCCAGCAGCCGAGCCAGCTCTGGAAACACCATATATTTT
12,TRBJ1-1,TRBV28,NA,NA,CASSFLSTEAFF,TGTGCCAGCAGTTTTTTGTCAACTGAAGCTTTCTTT
13,TRBJ1-3,TRBV11-3,NA,once,CASSYPTGNTIYF,TGTGCCAGCAGCTATCCGACGGGAAACACCATATATTTT
14,TRBJ2-7,TRBV5-1,NA,NA,CASSLVTGAYEQYF,TGCGCCAGCAGCTTGGTTACGGGGGCCTACGAGCAGTACTTC
14,TRBJ1-5,TRBV20-1,NA,NA,CSASTKTGNQPQHF,TGCAGTGCTAGTACCAAGACGGGCAATCAGCCCCAGCATTTT
12,TRBJ1-2,TRBV6-5,NA,once,CATSQNLYGYTF,TGTGCCACCTCCCAGAACCTCTATGGCTACACCTTC
17,TRBJ2-5,TRBV16,TRBD2,NA,CASSQYATSGEQETQYF,TGTGCCAGCAGCCAATATGCAACTAGCGGGGAGCAAGAGACCCAGTACTTC
12,TRBJ1-4,TRBV6-5,TRBD1,NA,CASRLQGEKLFF,TGTGCCAGCAGGCTACAGGGGGAAAAACTGTTTTTT
17,TRBJ1-6,TRBV6-1,NA,NA,CASSEAGGSSYNSPLHF,TGTGCCAGCAGTGAAGCCGGAGGGAGCTCCTATAATTCACCCCTCCACTTT
18,TRBJ2-7,TRBV27,NA,NA,CASKLLGLAAGASYEQYF,TGTGCCAGCAAACTCTTAGGACTCGCGGCTGGGGCCTCCTACGAGCAGTACTTC
13,TRBJ1-6,TRBV28,NA,NA,CASSPSQARRVHF,TGTGCCAGCAGCCCAAGTCAGGCCCGACGGGTCCACTTT
13,TRBJ1-2,TRBV6-5,NA,NA,CASTRDGEYGYTF,TGTGCCAGCACCAGGGACGGGGAATATGGCTACACCTTC
13,TRBJ1-1,TRBV5-4,NA,NA,CASRPTGNTEAFF,TGTGCCAGCAGACCAACAGGGAACACTGAAGCTTTCTTT
17,TRBJ2-1,TRBV4-1,TRBD1,NA,CASSPLLTGQAYNEQFF,TGCGCCAGCAGCCCCCTATTGACAGGGCAGGCTTACAATGAGCAGTTCTTC
15,TRBJ2-7,TRBV7-8,NA,NA,CASSPPRGGGYEQYF,TGTGCCAGCAGCCCCCCGCGTGGTGGTGGGTACGAGCAGTACTTC
15,TRBJ1-1,TRBV5-1,TRBD1,NA,CASSRGQSGYTEAFF,TGCGCCAGCAGCAGGGGACAGTCGGGGTACACTGAAGCTTTCTTT
15,TRBJ1-6,TRBV4-3,NA,NA,CASSQDSSYNSPLHF,TGCGCCAGCAGCCAAGACAGCTCCTATAATTCACCCCTCCACTTT
15,TRBJ2-2,TRBV4-3,NA,NA,CASSQTPAGTGELFF,TGCGCCAGCAGCCAAACCCCCGCCGGCACCGGGGAGCTGTTTTTT
15,TRBJ1-6,TRBV5-1,TRBD1,NA,CASSLEGQGLSPLHF,TGCGCCAGCAGCTTGGAAGGACAGGGACTTTCACCCCTCCACTTT
18,TRBJ1-3,TRBV25-1,TRBD1,NA,CASSGHSTGTGRPYTIYF,TGTGCCAGCAGTGGCCATTCTACCGGGACAGGGCGTCCCTACACCATATATTTT
14,TRBJ2-5,TRBV9,NA,NA,CASSVGGNQETQYF,TGTGCCAGCAGCGTAGGCGGAAACCAAGAGACCCAGTACTTC
15,TRBJ2-1,TRBV2,TRBD2,medium-sized,CASSVSLAGGDEQFF,TGTGCCAGCAGTGTTTCGCTAGCGGGGGGCGATGAGCAGTTCTTC
16,TRBJ1-6,TRBV29-1,NA,once,CSVRPRSPILLGPLHF,TGCAGCGTCCGACCCCGGTCACCCATTCTCCTTGGACCCCTCCACTTT
18,TRBJ2-5,TRBV29-1,NA,NA,CSVEDLGWGVVGQETQYF,TGCAGCGTTGAAGATCTGGGTTGGGGGGTCGTGGGTCAAGAGACCCAGTACTTC
19,TRBJ1-6,TRBV2,NA,NA,CASSEWVKVTLSRNSPLHF,TGTGCCAGCAGTGAATGGGTCAAGGTTACCCTGTCCCGTAATTCACCCCTCCACTTT
13,TRBJ1-1,TRBV2,NA,NA,CASSEGRALEAFF,TGTGCCAGCAGTGAAGGCAGGGCCCTTGAAGCTTTCTTT
14,TRBJ1-5,TRBV2,NA,once,CASSAGAYNQPQHF,TGTGCCAGCAGTGCGGGGGCTTACAATCAGCCCCAGCATTTT
16,TRBJ2-1,TRBV5-1,TRBD2,NA,CASTRSPGGGYNEQFF,TGCGCCAGCACCCGAAGCCCGGGGGGTGGCTACAATGAGCAGTTCTTC
15,TRBJ2-7,TRBV28,TRBD2,NA,CASSLGGAPSYEQYF,TGTGCCAGCAGTCTCGGGGGGGCTCCATCCTACGAGCAGTACTTC
19,TRBJ1-5,TRBV4-1,TRBD1,NA,CASSQVPTGGGGANQPQHF,TGCGCCAGCAGCCAAGTCCCGACAGGGGGTGGGGGGGCCAATCAGCCCCAGCATTTT
15,TRBJ1-5,TRBV4-1,NA,NA,CASSPTDYSNQPQHF,TGCGCCAGCAGCCCGACGGATTATAGCAATCAGCCCCAGCATTTT
13,TRBJ2-7,TRBV20-1,NA,NA,CSASKGPPYEQYF,TGCAGTGCTAGTAAGGGACCCCCCTACGAGCAGTACTTC
14,TRBJ2-7,TRBV29-1,TRBD1,NA,CSVETGQDSYEQYF,TGCAGCGTTGAAACGGGACAGGACTCCTACGAGCAGTACTTC
15,TRBJ1-5,TRBV4-1,NA,NA,CASSPGIGGNQPQHF,TGCGCCAGCAGCCCTGGTATCGGTGGCAATCAGCCCCAGCATTTT
15,TRBJ2-1,TRBV6-2/TRBV6-3,TRBD2,NA,CASRPLAGVYNEQFF,TGTGCCAGCAGACCTCTAGCGGGGGTTTACAATGAGCAGTTCTTC
17,TRBJ2-1,TRBV19,NA,NA,CASSLHPLASSYNEQFF,TGTGCCAGTAGTTTACACCCTCTGGCGAGCTCCTACAATGAGCAGTTCTTC
14,TRBJ1-1,TRBV6-5,TRBD1,few,CASSKTGEGTEAFF,TGTGCCAGCAGCAAGACAGGGGAGGGCACTGAAGCTTTCTTT
18,TRBJ1-5,TRBV12-2,NA,NA,CASRLRGGSALSWQPQHF,TGTGCAAGTCGCTTGCGTGGTGGGTCCGCCCTTTCGTGGCAGCCCCAGCATTTT
19,TRBJ1-5,TRBV21-1,NA,few,CASSEGGQGTPVSNQPQHF,TGTGCCAGCAGCGAGGGGGGACAGGGGACCCCCGTTAGCAATCAGCCCCAGCATTTT